Each of the 29 T cell receptor beta chains below was sequenced from the same sample in a study of T-cell reconstitution after alpha-beta-depleted transplantation in children. Unique molecular identifiers were incorporated when the TCRbeta library was constructed. TCRdb re-analysed the PCR reads in MiXCR, keeping a single row per CDR3 protein. The profile covers 380,000 or so distinct CDR3 sequences, with approximately 12% appearing a single time and 4% to 5.5% taken by the ten largest. Sequenced here: PBMCs, sampled from the stem cell graft. The receptors originated from a human donor who donated a stem cell graft to a child with Fanconi anemia.

This clonotype was detected only a few times. The chain joins TRBV5-6 to TRBJ1-5; 9 bases agree with TRBD1. Germline V gene data show CDR1 as SGHDT and CDR2 as YYEEEE. CDR3 length: 17 residues. J lost 4 bases, V lost 0 bases, and 8 bases had no gene match. The CDR3 region has the DNA TGTGCCAGCAGCTTGGGAGGTGGGACAGGGCCTAATCAGCCCCAGCATTTT. Encoded protein: CASSLGGGTGPNQPQHF.

This clonotype was picked up many times. V is TRBV7-9 and J is TRBJ2-5; tentatively, D is TRBD2 (6 bases). V was cut by 2 bases and J by 5 bases, with 15 bases left in between. The CDR3 runs to 15 residues. CDR1 is SEHNR and CDR2 is FQNEAQ in the germline V gene (reference sequence). The CDR3: CASSLRDGDLETQYF. CDR3 in DNA: TGTGCCAGCAGCTTACGTGATGGGGACTTGGAGACCCAGTACTTC.

This clonotype was counted many times. The chain couples TRBV5-1 to TRBJ1-4; D is undetermined. Trimming shortened V by 0 bases and J by 5 bases, and 11 bases separated the two germline ends. The CDR3 is 15 amino acids. Germline V gives CDR1 SGHRS, CDR2 YFSETQ. CDR3 in amino acids: CASSLAKGDNEKLFF. In nucleotides, the CDR3 is TGCGCCAGCAGCTTGGCCAAGGGTGACAATGAAAAACTGTTTTTT.

The rearrangement joins TRBV2 to TRBJ2-5; D may be TRBD2 (6 bases). This CDR3 comprises 13 residues. Trimming left V 4 bases short and J 4 bases short, with 10 bases between. The germline V gene has CDR1 SNHLY and CDR2 FYNNEI. The DNA for the CDR3 is TGTGCCAGCAGTGCTAGCGACGGAGAGACCCAGTACTTC. Translating gives CASSASDGETQYF.

This clonotype was seen repeatedly, ten times or more. The chain combines TRBV7-2 with TRBJ1-4, with D possibly TRBD1 on 5 matching bases. The CDR3 is 14 residues long. Germline CDR1 SGHTA, CDR2 FQGNSA. V dropped 3 bases and J dropped 8 bases, with 13 bases sitting between them. The CDR3 spells CASSFVGDYEKLFF. Here the CDR3 DNA reads TGTGCCAGCAGCTTTGTGGGGGACTACGAAAAACTGTTTTTT. The full variable domain, with the rest looked up from reference TRBV7-2 and TRBJ1-4, is GAGVSQSPSNKVTEKGKDVELRCDPISGHTALYWYRQSLGQGLEFLIYFQGNSAPDKSGLPSDRFSAERTGGSVSTLTIQRTQQEDSAVYLCASSFVGDYEKLFFGSGTQLSVL.

This clonotype has a handful of counts. The chain recombines TRBV4-3 with TRBJ1-1; a weak D match, TRBD1 (5 bases). V was trimmed by 0 bases and J by 7 bases, leaving 9 bases between them. The CDR3 contains 13 residues. Germline V gene sequence: CDR1 LGHNA, CDR2 YSLEER. The CDR3 nucleotides are TGCGCCAGCAGCCAAGATTCGGGGCTTGAAGCTTTCTTT. It translates to CASSQDSGLEAFF.

V usage is TRBV19 and J usage is TRBJ1-5, with TRBD1 as a possible D gene (5 bases). The CDR3 contains 14 residues. With 7 bases removed from V and 7 bases from J, the gap between germline ends came to 17 bases. CDR1 is LNHDA, CDR2 SQIVND, per germline (reference sequence). The CDR3 sequence is CASTLGGANQPQHF. The DNA for the CDR3 is TGTGCCAGTACCCTGGGAGGGGCAAACCAGCCCCAGCATTTT.

This clonotype was seen only a few times. This sequence joins TRBV4-3 and TRBJ1-2; no reliable D call. The germline gives CDR1 LGHNA, CDR2 YSLEER. The length of the CDR3 is 14 residues. V lost 1 base and J lost 7, with 13 bases in between. This chain's CDR3 is CASSQGHLVGGYTF. CDR3 DNA sequence: TGCGCCAGCAGCCAAGGACACCTAGTGGGTGGCTACACCTTC.

Concerning this clonotype: A read error is likely here: a far larger clone is one base away. V usage is TRBV7-9 and J usage is TRBJ2-3, with 11 bases that match TRBD2. Germline lookup yields CDR1 SEHNR and CDR2 FQNEAQ (reference sequence). The length of the CDR3 is 11 residues. Germline trimming cut 9 bases from V and 8 bases from J; bases unmatched to any gene: 1. The CDR3 coding sequence is TGTGCCAGTAGCGGGGGGGGTACGCAGTATTTT. This sequence encodes CASSGGGTQYF.

This clonotype was seen many times. V and J are TRBV6-1 and TRBJ1-1, with D hard to call. The V end lost 5 bases, the J end lost 1 base, and 11 bases lay between the germline ends. The germline V gene has CDR1 MNHNS and CDR2 SASEGT. The CDR3 spans 14 residues. In DNA form, the CDR3 reads TGTGCCAGCAGTCCCCTGGGAGGGAACACTGAAGCTTTCTTT. Translating it yields CASSPLGGNTEAFF.

This clonotype was picked up a small number of times. The V call is TRBV7-8, the J call TRBJ1-5; 8 positions agree with TRBD1. This CDR3 has 17 amino acids. With V trimmed by 1 base and J by 5 bases, 10 bases remained unmatched. CDR1 and CDR2 from the germline V gene are SGHVS and FQNEAQ. CDR3 nucleotide sequence: TGTGCCAGCAGCTTAGTCTCAGGGGGCCAGGGGGATCAGCCCCAGCATTTT. It translates to CASSLVSGGQGDQPQHF.

Many counts were recorded for this clonotype. At one end, the junction sequence differs from germline, possibly due to a read error. The genes are TRBV6-6 and TRBJ2-2, with D hard to call. The germline CDR1 and CDR2 sequences are MNHNY and SVGAGI (reference sequence). The CDR3 is made up of 13 amino acids. The CDR3, as DNA: TGTGCCAGCAGTTACTCTAACAGCGGGGAGCTGTTTTTT. Translating gives CASSYSNSGELFF.

This clonotype was seen more than once but under ten times. The genes are TRBV7-8 and TRBJ2-7; D tentatively fits TRBD1 or TRBD2 (6 bases each). Trimming took 0 bases from V and 2 from J, leaving 8 bases between them. The CDR3 length is 14 residues. The V gene's germline CDR1 is SGHVS and CDR2 FQNEAQ. CDR3 nucleotide sequence: TGTGCCAGCAGCTTAGCGGAGGGGGCCTACGAGCAGTACGTC. This sequence encodes CASSLAEGAYEQYV.

This clonotype was detected many times. The gene calls are TRBV7-9 and TRBJ1-3; possible D gene TRBD1, 5 bases. Germline V CDR1 and CDR2: SEHNR, FQNEAQ (reference sequence). V lost 1 base and J lost 4, with 5 bases in between. The length of the CDR3 is 13 residues. The DNA of the CDR3 is TGTGCCAGCAGCTTAGGACAGGGAAACACCATATATTTT. Protein product: CASSLGQGNTIYF.

V gene TRBV7-2 combines with J gene TRBJ2-3, with 8 bases that match TRBD2. Germline V gene sequence: CDR1 SGHTA, CDR2 FQGNSA. The CDR3 has 15 amino acids. V gave up 2 bases and J gave up 2 bases; unmatched junction bases: 3. The CDR3 here is CASSLRGGYTDTQYF. The CDR3 DNA sequence: TGTGCCAGCAGCTTACGGGGGGGGTACACAGATACGCAGTATTTT.

This clonotype was counted only a few times. The chain joins TRBV7-9 to TRBJ2-4; 9 nucleotides match TRBD1. The length of the CDR3 is 15 residues. The V gene's germline CDR1 is SEHNR and CDR2 FQNEAQ (reference sequence). The junction had 6 bases not matched to a gene; V was cut back by 1 base and J by 8 bases. The CDR3 here is CASSLGDRASDIQYF. The CDR3 DNA is TGTGCCAGCAGCTTAGGGGACAGGGCTTCGGACATTCAGTACTTC. The full variable domain, with the rest looked up from reference TRBV7-9 and TRBJ2-4, is DTGVSQNPRHKITKRGQNVTFRCDPISEHNRLYWYRQTLGQGPEFLTYFQNEAQLEKSRLLSDRFSAERPKGSFSTLEIQRTEQGDSAMYLCASSLGDRASDIQYFGAGTRLSVL.

The chain is built from TRBV9 and TRBJ2-7; D gene uncertain. The V gene's germline CDR1 is SGDLS and CDR2 YYNGEE. V was cut by 4 bases and J by 2 bases, with 7 bases left in between. CDR3 size: 12 residues. The CDR3 sequence is CASSSYPYEQYF. Here the CDR3 DNA reads TGTGCCAGCAGCTCCTACCCCTACGAGCAGTACTTC. The full variable domain, rest sourced from reference TRBV9 and TRBJ2-7, is DSGVTQTPKHLITATGQRVTLRCSPRSGDLSVYWYQQSLDQGLQFLIQYYNGEERAKGNILERFSAQQFPDLHSELNLSSLELGDSALYFCASSSYPYEQYFGPGTRLTVT.

Comments on this clonotype: Without the conserved terminal phenylalanine or tryptophan, this CDR3 likely stems from a read error. The CDR3, as DNA: TGTGCCAGCAGCTATGGGACAGCTAAAAACATTCAGTACTTA. Translating gives CASSYGTAKNIQYL. The chain is built from TRBV5-6 and TRBJ2-4; 7 nucleotides align to TRBD1. Losses at the gene ends were 3 bases for V and 4 bases for J; bases not matched to a gene: 4. Per the germline V gene, CDR1 is SGHDT and CDR2 is YYEEEE. The CDR3 extends over 14 amino acids.

This clonotype was counted a few times. The rearrangement links TRBV12-3 or TRBV12-4 to TRBJ2-1, with D possibly matching TRBD1 (6 bases). This CDR3 spans 17 amino acids. V was cut by 6 bases and J by 7 bases, with 25 bases left in between. CDR3 region: CASRPEPPQGIGNEQFF. CDR3 bases: TGTGCCAGCAGACCTGAACCCCCCCAGGGGATCGGGAATGAGCAGTTCTTC.

The chain combines TRBV7-2 with TRBJ1-2; 10 nucleotides agree with TRBD1. The CDR3 is 16 residues long. Germline V lookup: CDR1 SGHTA, CDR2 FQGNSA. Germline trimming cut 1 base from V and 4 bases from J; bases unmatched to any gene: 6. For the CDR3, the DNA is TGTGCCAGCAGCTTAGTAGTAGGACAGGGGGTCTATGGCTACACCTTC. Residues: CASSLVVGQGVYGYTF.

This clonotype was observed at least ten times. The chain recombines TRBV18 with TRBJ2-1; tentatively, D is TRBD1 or TRBD2 (5 bases each). The CDR3 covers 15 residues. Germline CDR1 and CDR2: KGHSH and LQKENI. V was trimmed by 3 bases and J by 0 bases, leaving 9 bases between them. CDR3 sequence: CASSPGRSSYNEQFF. The CDR3, as DNA: TGTGCCAGCTCACCGGGACGGAGCTCCTACAATGAGCAGTTCTTC.

This clonotype appeared many times. The CDR3 nucleotides read TGCAGCGTCGCACCTAGACCCTCCACCGGGGAGCTGTTTTTT. Its protein is CSVAPRPSTGELFF. This chain joins TRBV29-1 and TRBJ2-2; no definite D call. The CDR3 sequence is 14 residues long. Germline CDR1 is SQVTM and CDR2 is ANQGSEA. Deletions cut 6 bases from V and 4 bases from J, with 15 bases between.

The rearrangement joins TRBV20-1 to TRBJ1-1; D remains unclear. The CDR3 is made up of 12 amino acids. Germline loops: CDR1 DFQATT, CDR2 SNEGSKA (reference sequence). Trimming shortened V by 2 bases and J by 2 bases, and 6 bases separated the two germline ends. The CDR3 reads CSARWTNTEAFF. The DNA for the CDR3 is TGCAGTGCTAGATGGACCAACACTGAAGCTTTCTTT.

This clonotype has only a few counts. The chain carries TRBV6-2 or TRBV6-3 and TRBJ1-5; 9 bases are a match to TRBD1. Trimming at V came to 4 bases and at J to 7 bases, leaving 11 bases not matched to a gene. This CDR3 has 16 amino acids. Germline CDR1 is MNHEY and CDR2 is SVGEGT. The CDR3 reads CASSWPGQGMRQPQHF. DNA of the CDR3: TGTGCCAGCAGTTGGCCGGGACAGGGTATGAGACAGCCCCAGCATTTT.

The V gene is TRBV5-1, the J gene TRBJ2-1; TRBD2 is a possible D gene (5 bases). V was trimmed by 0 bases and J by 2 bases, leaving 12 bases between them. This CDR3 is 16 amino acids long. In germline, CDR1 is SGHRS, CDR2 YFSETQ. The CDR3 region has the DNA TGCGCCAGCAGCTTGGGGCCCCTCGGGACCTACAATGAGCAGTTCTTC. It codes for CASSLGPLGTYNEQFF.

This clonotype has at least ten counts. The chain joins TRBV6-2 or TRBV6-3 to TRBJ2-2; the D is unclear. V gave up 5 bases and J gave up 6 bases, with 10 bases separating them. The CDR3 runs to 13 residues. The germline CDR1 and CDR2 sequences are MNHEY and SVGEGT. CDR3 residues: CASSQPEAGELFF. The CDR3 region has the DNA TGTGCCAGCAGTCAGCCCGAAGCCGGGGAGCTGTTTTTT.

This clonotype occurred many times. The gene calls are TRBV5-1 and TRBJ2-3; D is ambiguous. CDR3 size: 14 residues. Germline CDR1 is SGHRS and CDR2 is YFSETQ. The ends were cut back, 2 bases at V and 1 base at J, with 8 bases in the middle. Here the CDR3 DNA reads TGCGCCAGCAGCTTAGAGTCCGGCACAGATACGCAGTATTTT. This sequence encodes CASSLESGTDTQYF.

The table lists this clonotype with many counts. The rearrangement joins TRBV10-2 to TRBJ2-1; D tentatively reads TRBD1 or TRBD2 (5 bases each). CDR1 and CDR2 (germline): WSHSY, SAAADI. The V end was cut by 8 bases, the J end by 0 bases, with 14 bases between. CDR3 length equals 15 residues. CDR3 sequence reads: CASGAGTSSYNEQFF. The CDR3 nucleotides are TGCGCCAGCGGGGCGGGTACCAGCTCCTACAATGAGCAGTTCTTC.

Only a few counts were recorded for this clonotype. This chain connects TRBV30 to TRBJ1-1; 7 bases are shared with TRBD1. Germline CDR1 reads GTSNPN; CDR2 reads SVGIG (reference sequence). The CDR3 consists of 14 residues. J lost 7 bases, V lost 0 bases, and 8 bases had no gene match. This chain's CDR3 is CAWSVEAGGNEAFF. In DNA form, the CDR3 reads TGTGCCTGGAGTGTAGAGGCAGGGGGTAATGAAGCTTTCTTT.